This TCR beta chain was profiled in a study of cytomegalovirus exposure and HLA in healthy donors. TCRdb keeps only in-frame clones here, not all; method: immunoSEQ multiplex PCR. The profile shows approximately 70,000 clones, about 93% of them singletons. V gave up 5 bases and J gave up 4 bases; unmatched junction bases: 5. The germline V gene encodes CDR1 GTSNPN and CDR2 SVGIG (reference sequence). This CDR3 has 13 amino acids. This receptor was obtained from a woman younger than 35 in good health and CMV-seronegative. The specimen was PBMCs. This chain uses TRBV30 with TRBJ1-5, with 7 bases aligning to TRBD1. CDR3 loop: CAWEPGGNQPQHF. The CDR3 DNA sequence: TGTGCCTGGGAACCAGGGGGGAATCAGCCCCAGCATTTT. Variable domain in full (rest from reference TRBV30 and TRBJ1-5): SQTIHQWPATLVQPVGSPLSLECTVEGTSNPNLYWYRQAAGRGLQLLFYSVGIGQISSEVPQNLSASRPQDRQFILSSKKLLLSDSGFYLCAWEPGGNQPQHFGDGTRLSIL.